The rows below give T cell receptor beta chains drawn from one sample of a study of blood T cell repertoires in COVID-19. Generated by immunoSEQ multiplex PCR, the TCRdb table keeps only in-frame clones and is missing some. The table records about 180,000 clones, roughly three quarters of them present only once. The material sequenced was PBMCs or T cells enriched from blood (not recorded which). The source of these receptors is a man aged 55-75 years who had been exposed to COVID-19. Both conserved end residues are part of each CDR3. The D gene is left open where the match is weak. The listing skips clone size in some rows; elsewhere it reads once, few, many or a size class.

d_gene: .; j_gene: TRBJ2-3; v_gene: TRBV27; abundance: .; CDR3nt: TGTGCCAGCAGTTCGCTCTACACAGATACGCAGTATTTT; CDR3aa: CASSSLYTDTQYF
d_gene: TRBD2; j_gene: TRBJ2-1; v_gene: TRBV6-2/TRBV6-3; abundance: .; CDR3nt: TGTGCCAGCAGTTACCTGGGTAGCGGGAACGATGAGCAGTTCTTC; CDR3aa: CASSYLGSGNDEQFF
d_gene: .; j_gene: TRBJ1-1; v_gene: TRBV7-9; abundance: .; CDR3nt: TGTGCCAGCAGCTTAGTTGGAGCGAACACTGAAGCTTTCTTT; CDR3aa: CASSLVGANTEAFF
d_gene: .; j_gene: TRBJ2-7; v_gene: TRBV7-2; abundance: .; CDR3nt: TGTGCCAGCAGCTTCAACAAGATCTACGAGCAGTACTTC; CDR3aa: CASSFNKIYEQYF
d_gene: TRBD2; j_gene: TRBJ2-1; v_gene: TRBV27; abundance: .; CDR3nt: TGTGCCAGCAGGGTAAGGCCTAGCGGGCCTTACAATGAGCAGTTCTTC; CDR3aa: CASRVRPSGPYNEQFF
d_gene: TRBD2; j_gene: TRBJ2-3; v_gene: TRBV4-3; abundance: .; CDR3nt: TGCGCCAGCAGCCAAAGGACTAGCGATTCAGATACGCAGTATTTT; CDR3aa: CASSQRTSDSDTQYF
d_gene: TRBD2; j_gene: TRBJ2-2; v_gene: TRBV9; abundance: .; CDR3nt: TGTGCCAGCAGCCCCCGGTGGGGGGGAGGGCCAGGAACCGGGGAGCTGTTTTTT; CDR3aa: CASSPRWGGGPGTGELFF
d_gene: .; j_gene: TRBJ2-2; v_gene: TRBV5-6; abundance: .; CDR3nt: TGTGCCAGCAGCTTTCAGAACACCGGGGAGCTGTTTTTT; CDR3aa: CASSFQNTGELFF
d_gene: .; j_gene: TRBJ1-2; v_gene: TRBV28; abundance: .; CDR3nt: TGTGCCAGCAGTTTAGGGGGGAACGATGGCTACACCTTC; CDR3aa: CASSLGGNDGYTF
d_gene: .; j_gene: TRBJ1-2; v_gene: TRBV28; abundance: many; CDR3nt: TGTGCCAGCAGTTCCCTTGACACCAATCGGAACTATGGCTACACCTTC; CDR3aa: CASSSLDTNRNYGYTF
d_gene: TRBD1; j_gene: TRBJ1-6; v_gene: TRBV7-2; abundance: few; CDR3nt: TGTGCCAGCAGCTTAGCTGACAGGGGCCGAAATTCACCCCTCCACTTT; CDR3aa: CASSLADRGRNSPLHF
d_gene: .; j_gene: TRBJ1-1; v_gene: TRBV4-3; abundance: .; CDR3nt: TGCGCCAGCAGCCAACGCGGAGCCATGAACACTGAAGCTTTCTTT; CDR3aa: CASSQRGAMNTEAFF
d_gene: .; j_gene: TRBJ2-7; v_gene: TRBV19; abundance: .; CDR3nt: TGTGCCAGTAGCCCCTCCTCCTACGAGCAGTACTTC; CDR3aa: CASSPSSYEQYF
d_gene: TRBD1; j_gene: TRBJ2-3; v_gene: TRBV24-1; abundance: .; CDR3nt: TGTGCCACCAGTGATTCCGGGACAGAGGGTTCAACAGATACGCAGTATTTT; CDR3aa: CATSDSGTEGSTDTQYF
d_gene: TRBD1; j_gene: TRBJ1-5; v_gene: TRBV19; abundance: few; CDR3nt: TGTGCCAGTAGTGCGGACTCCGGGACAGTAGGCAATCAGCCCCAGCATTTT; CDR3aa: CASSADSGTVGNQPQHF
d_gene: TRBD2; j_gene: TRBJ2-1; v_gene: TRBV6-6; abundance: .; CDR3nt: TGTGCCAGCACGTGGCGAGCGGGAGGTTCCTACAATGAGCAGTTCTTC; CDR3aa: CASTWRAGGSYNEQFF
d_gene: .; j_gene: TRBJ1-2; v_gene: TRBV29-1; abundance: .; CDR3nt: TGCAGCGTTGAAGGCCGGACCTTC; CDR3aa: CSVEGRTF
d_gene: .; j_gene: TRBJ2-2; v_gene: TRBV3-1/TRBV3-2; abundance: .; CDR3nt: TGTGCCAGCAGCCAAGACGGTCTGAACACCGGGGAGCTGTTTTTT; CDR3aa: CASSQDGLNTGELFF
d_gene: .; j_gene: TRBJ1-2; v_gene: TRBV3-1/TRBV3-2; abundance: once; CDR3nt: TGTGCCAGCAGCCTCGGCACGGGAAGTGGGTATGGCTACACCTTC; CDR3aa: CASSLGTGSGYGYTF
d_gene: .; j_gene: TRBJ2-7; v_gene: TRBV29-1; abundance: .; CDR3nt: TGCAGCGTTGAAGAGCCAGGGGCCACCCACGAGCAGTACTTC; CDR3aa: CSVEEPGATHEQYF
d_gene: TRBD1; j_gene: TRBJ1-5; v_gene: TRBV15; abundance: .; CDR3nt: TGTGCCACCAGCAGAGATGAGGGGACAGATAGCAATCAGCCCCAGCATTTT; CDR3aa: CATSRDEGTDSNQPQHF
d_gene: TRBD2; j_gene: TRBJ2-3; v_gene: TRBV11-2; abundance: .; CDR3nt: TGTGCCAGCAGCTCCCGGGCTAGCGGTCGCACAGATACGCAGTATTTT; CDR3aa: CASSSRASGRTDTQYF
d_gene: TRBD1; j_gene: TRBJ1-6; v_gene: TRBV11-1; abundance: .; CDR3nt: TGTGCCAGCAGCCTCCGACAGGGGACCTCACCCCTCCACTTT; CDR3aa: CASSLRQGTSPLHF
d_gene: TRBD2; j_gene: TRBJ2-1; v_gene: TRBV5-1; abundance: .; CDR3nt: TGCGCCAGCAGCTGGACCGGGACTAGCGGTCACAATGAGCAGTTCTTC; CDR3aa: CASSWTGTSGHNEQFF
d_gene: .; j_gene: TRBJ2-1; v_gene: TRBV2; abundance: .; CDR3nt: TGTGCCAGCAGTGAAGAACTAGATTCGTACAATGAGCAGTTCTTC; CDR3aa: CASSEELDSYNEQFF
d_gene: .; j_gene: TRBJ2-1; v_gene: TRBV11-3; abundance: .; CDR3nt: TGTGCCAGCAGCCCGGAGGGACCATACAATGAGCAGTTCTTC; CDR3aa: CASSPEGPYNEQFF
d_gene: TRBD2; j_gene: TRBJ2-1; v_gene: TRBV6-5; abundance: .; CDR3nt: TGTGCCAGCAGTTACTCGTGGACTAGCGGGAGAAATGAGCAGTTCTTC; CDR3aa: CASSYSWTSGRNEQFF
d_gene: .; j_gene: TRBJ2-7; v_gene: TRBV6-5; abundance: .; CDR3nt: TGTGCCAGCAGTCTACAGGGAATCCCCTCCTACGAGCAGTACTTC; CDR3aa: CASSLQGIPSYEQYF
d_gene: TRBD2; j_gene: TRBJ2-5; v_gene: TRBV2; abundance: .; CDR3nt: TGTGCCGGGAGACTAGCGGCCCTTCTCCAAGAGACCCAGTACTTC; CDR3aa: CAGRLAALLQETQYF
d_gene: TRBD2; j_gene: TRBJ2-1; v_gene: TRBV7-2; abundance: .; CDR3nt: TGTGCCAGCAGCAAGACTAGCGGGAGGGCTATATATGAGCAGTTCTTC; CDR3aa: CASSKTSGRAIYEQFF
d_gene: .; j_gene: TRBJ2-2; v_gene: TRBV11-2; abundance: .; CDR3nt: TGTGCCAGCAGCTTAGTACTGGGGGCCACCGGGGAGCTGTTTTTT; CDR3aa: CASSLVLGATGELFF
d_gene: .; j_gene: TRBJ2-7; v_gene: TRBV21-1; abundance: .; CDR3nt: TGTGCCAGCAGCAAAGCGCTGGGCGGGCCGCTAGCGGGAGGGGGGTACGAGCAGTACTTC; CDR3aa: CASSKALGGPLAGGGYEQYF
d_gene: TRBD1; j_gene: TRBJ2-5; v_gene: TRBV2; abundance: .; CDR3nt: TGTGCCAGCAGTGACAGGGGGCAAGAGACCCAGTACTTC; CDR3aa: CASSDRGQETQYF
d_gene: TRBD2; j_gene: TRBJ2-3; v_gene: TRBV9; abundance: .; CDR3nt: TGTGCCAGCAGCGTAGCCCCGGGGGGTAGCCCAGATACGCAGTATTTT; CDR3aa: CASSVAPGGSPDTQYF
d_gene: .; j_gene: TRBJ2-5; v_gene: TRBV5-1; abundance: .; CDR3nt: TGCGCCAGCAGCTGGGGGCTTAGGAGTCAAGAGACCCAGTACTTC; CDR3aa: CASSWGLRSQETQYF
d_gene: .; j_gene: TRBJ1-6; v_gene: TRBV5-4; abundance: .; CDR3nt: TGTGCCAGCACCCCGGACTTACGCAAGGATAATTCACCCCTCCACTTT; CDR3aa: CASTPDLRKDNSPLHF
d_gene: .; j_gene: TRBJ1-1; v_gene: TRBV5-4; abundance: .; CDR3nt: TGTGCCAGCAGCTACTTACTAAGGGGGAACACTGAAGCTTTCTTT; CDR3aa: CASSYLLRGNTEAFF
d_gene: .; j_gene: TRBJ2-2; v_gene: TRBV6-5; abundance: .; CDR3nt: TGTGCCAGCAGGTCTATTGGTACCGGGGAGCTGTTTTTT; CDR3aa: CASRSIGTGELFF
d_gene: TRBD1; j_gene: TRBJ1-6; v_gene: TRBV3-1/TRBV3-2; abundance: .; CDR3nt: TGTGCCAGCAGCCAGCCGGGACAGGGGCTAATGTCCCTCCACTTT; CDR3aa: CASSQPGQGLMSLHF
d_gene: TRBD1; j_gene: TRBJ2-7; v_gene: TRBV7-2; abundance: .; CDR3nt: TGTGCCAGCAGCCCAAGACAGGGGGTTGGCGAGCAGTACTTC; CDR3aa: CASSPRQGVGEQYF
d_gene: TRBD2; j_gene: TRBJ2-7; v_gene: TRBV7-2; abundance: .; CDR3nt: TGTGCCAGCAGCACCTCGGGGGGGGGCCTCTCCTACGAGCAGTACTTC; CDR3aa: CASSTSGGGLSYEQYF
d_gene: TRBD1; j_gene: TRBJ2-7; v_gene: TRBV7-2; abundance: .; CDR3nt: TGTGCCAGCAGCTTCGGCGGGACAGGGTCCTACGAGCAGTACTTC; CDR3aa: CASSFGGTGSYEQYF
d_gene: .; j_gene: TRBJ1-5; v_gene: TRBV2; abundance: .; CDR3nt: TGTGCCAGCAGGGGGATAACGGGATATAGCAATCAGCCCCAGCATTTT; CDR3aa: CASRGITGYSNQPQHF
d_gene: .; j_gene: TRBJ1-2; v_gene: TRBV29-1; abundance: few; CDR3nt: TGCAGCGGGGGGGGAGCCGGGATTACTACGAGTTTC; CDR3aa: CSGGGAGITTSF
d_gene: TRBD1; j_gene: TRBJ2-5; v_gene: TRBV5-6; abundance: many; CDR3nt: TGTGCCAGCAGCTTGGGTCCCACGACAGGGACCTCGGGGACCCAGTACTTC; CDR3aa: CASSLGPTTGTSGTQYF
d_gene: .; j_gene: TRBJ1-6; v_gene: TRBV3-1/TRBV3-2; abundance: .; CDR3nt: TGTGCCAGCAGTGTTACAGGGTCGGATTCACCCCTCCACTTT; CDR3aa: CASSVTGSDSPLHF
d_gene: .; j_gene: TRBJ2-5; v_gene: TRBV28; abundance: .; CDR3nt: TGTGCCAGCAGTTTAGTGGGCGCAGGGTGGGAGACCCAGTACTTC; CDR3aa: CASSLVGAGWETQYF
d_gene: .; j_gene: TRBJ2-7; v_gene: TRBV5-1; abundance: .; CDR3nt: TGCGCCAGCAGCTTGCCCGGGACCTACGAGCAGTACTTC; CDR3aa: CASSLPGTYEQYF
d_gene: .; j_gene: TRBJ2-7; v_gene: TRBV7-9; abundance: .; CDR3nt: TGTGCCAGCAGCTTCCGGGACTCGCGTCCGGAGGAGCAGTACTTC; CDR3aa: CASSFRDSRPEEQYF
d_gene: TRBD1; j_gene: TRBJ2-7; v_gene: TRBV9; abundance: .; CDR3nt: TGTGCCAGCAGCGCCGGGACAGGAGGATACGAGCAGTACTTC; CDR3aa: CASSAGTGGYEQYF
d_gene: TRBD1; j_gene: TRBJ2-2; v_gene: TRBV4-1; abundance: .; CDR3nt: TGCGCCAGCAGCCTCAGGGGGCAGAACACCGGGGAGCTGTTTTTT; CDR3aa: CASSLRGQNTGELFF
d_gene: .; j_gene: TRBJ1-1; v_gene: TRBV23-1; abundance: .; CDR3nt: TGCGCCAGCAGTCAATCAGCGGCCCCCGGGGAGGACACTGAAGCTTTCTTT; CDR3aa: CASSQSAAPGEDTEAFF
d_gene: TRBD1; j_gene: TRBJ1-1; v_gene: TRBV13; abundance: .; CDR3nt: TGTGCCAGCAGCTCCCGGGACAGGATAGCGACCACTGAAGCTTTCTTT; CDR3aa: CASSSRDRIATTEAFF
d_gene: .; j_gene: TRBJ1-1; v_gene: TRBV2; abundance: few; CDR3nt: TGTGCCAGCAGGGAGCGGGGGACAGCTTTCTTT; CDR3aa: CASRERGTAFF